This T cell receptor beta chain comes out of a study of identifying expanded T cells in peripheral blood. Study-level findings and limits: Differentially abundant clones: 0.95 to 1.5 between replicates, approximately 16 at roughly 2 weeks, roughly 18 at four. Across healthy donors, higher total template counts meant significantly greater approximately two-week count variance.

Collection occurred without any documented infections or immune events in donors. The repertoire was sequenced with immunoSEQ multiplex PCR; TCRdb's copy has only in-frame clones and lacks some. The sample has 95,000 to 100,000 clones, around 90% seen once. The germline gives CDR1 SQVTM, CDR2 ANQGSEA. V lost 4 bases to trimming and J lost 6 bases, with 12 bases between them. The CDR3 spans 12 residues. Comment on this clone: Antigen: not known.

This rearrangement joins TRBV29-1 to TRBJ1-1; tentatively, D is TRBD1 (5 bases). This TCR came from a person between 18 and 75 years old in good health. The sequencing input was blood. The DNA for the CDR3 is TGCAGCGTTGGAGTCAGGGATTCTGAAGCTTTCTTT. Amino acid sequence: CSVGVRDSEAFF.